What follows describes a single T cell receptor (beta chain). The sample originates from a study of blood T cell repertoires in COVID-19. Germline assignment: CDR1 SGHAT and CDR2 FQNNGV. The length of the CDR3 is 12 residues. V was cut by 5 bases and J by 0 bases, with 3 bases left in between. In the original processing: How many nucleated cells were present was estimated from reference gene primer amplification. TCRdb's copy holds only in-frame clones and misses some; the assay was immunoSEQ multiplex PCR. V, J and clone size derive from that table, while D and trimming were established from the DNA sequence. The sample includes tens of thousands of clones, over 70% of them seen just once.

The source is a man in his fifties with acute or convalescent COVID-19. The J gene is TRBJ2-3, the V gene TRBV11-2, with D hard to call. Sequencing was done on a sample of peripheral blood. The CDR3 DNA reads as TGTGCCAGCAGCCCTAGCACAGATACGCAGTATTTT. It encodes CASSPSTDTQYF.